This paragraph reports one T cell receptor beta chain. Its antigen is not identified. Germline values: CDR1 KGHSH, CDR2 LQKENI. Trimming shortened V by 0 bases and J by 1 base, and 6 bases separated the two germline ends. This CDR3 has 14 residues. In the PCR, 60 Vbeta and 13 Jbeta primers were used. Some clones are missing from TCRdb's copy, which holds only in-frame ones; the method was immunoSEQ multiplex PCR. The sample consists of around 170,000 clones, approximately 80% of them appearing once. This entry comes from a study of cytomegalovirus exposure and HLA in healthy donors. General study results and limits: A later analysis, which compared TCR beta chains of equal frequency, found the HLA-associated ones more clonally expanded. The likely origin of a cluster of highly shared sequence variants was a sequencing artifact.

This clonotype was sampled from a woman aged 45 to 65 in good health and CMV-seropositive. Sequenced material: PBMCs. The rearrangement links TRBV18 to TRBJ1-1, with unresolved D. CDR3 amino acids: CASSPPSGNTEAFF. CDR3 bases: TGTGCCAGCTCACCACCGTCGGGGAACACTGAAGCTTTCTTT.